These 19 T cell receptor beta chains share one sample of origin, sequenced in a study of blood T cell repertoires in COVID-19. The data were produced by immunoSEQ multiplex PCR, yet TCRdb's version contains in-frame clones alone and is incomplete. This table has over 90,000 clones, roughly 81% appearing once. Sequenced material: peripheral blood. The receptors come from a man older than 75 with COVID-19, enrolled during active disease.

This sequence joins TRBV18 and TRBJ1-1, with 7 positions matching TRBD1. The CDR3 extends over 13 amino acids. V lost 6 bases to trimming and J lost 5 bases; unmatched junction nucleotides: 6. The germline V gene has CDR1 KGHSH and CDR2 LQKENI. CDR3 DNA sequence: TGTGCCAGCTCTCAAGGGACAGATACTGAAGCTTTCTTT. Translating gives CASSQGTDTEAFF.

The chain has TRBV27 and TRBJ2-7; the D gene is possibly TRBD2 (6 bases). From germline, CDR1 is MNHEY and CDR2 SMNVEV (reference sequence). V lost 4 bases and J lost 10, with 14 bases in between. This CDR3 has 12 residues. The CDR3 region has the DNA TGTGCCAGCAGTTCCATGCGGGGTAATCAGTACTTC. Translating gives CASSSMRGNQYF.

This clone has just one count. The CDR3 sequence is CAISAGDGYNSPLHF. As DNA, the CDR3 is TGTGCCATCAGTGCGGGGGACGGCTATAATTCACCCCTCCACTTT. The chain has TRBV10-3 and TRBJ1-6, with TRBD1 as a possible D gene (5 bases). The CDR3 runs 15 residues. V was cut by 4 bases and J by 3 bases, with 10 bases left in between. In germline, CDR1 is ENHRY, CDR2 SYGVKD.

The chain couples TRBV28 to TRBJ1-4; 11 bases map to TRBD1. This CDR3 spans 15 amino acids. The V and J ends lost 2 bases and 8 bases, in that order; junction bases with no gene match: 4. The germline CDR1 and CDR2 sequences are MDHEN and SYDVKM. CDR3 sequence: CASSLRGQGGEKLFF. CDR3 in DNA: TGTGCCAGCAGTTTACGGGGACAGGGGGGGGAAAAACTGTTTTTT.

There are a few counts of this clone. This rearrangement joins TRBV5-6 to TRBJ2-1, with TRBD1 matching 8 bases. The CDR3 has 15 residues. V lost 5 bases, J lost 5 bases, and 9 bases stayed unmatched. CDR1 SGHDT and CDR2 YYEEEE come from the germline V gene. CDR3 amino acids: CASRLGQGGHNEQFF. The CDR3 nucleotides are TGTGCCAGCAGACTCGGACAGGGTGGGCACAATGAGCAGTTCTTC.

V usage is TRBV30 and J usage is TRBJ2-7, with D perhaps matching TRBD2 (6 bases). The CDR3 is 15 residues long. With 4 bases removed from V and 3 bases from J, the gap between germline ends came to 19 bases. Per the germline V gene, CDR1 is GTSNPN and CDR2 is SVGIG (reference sequence). The CDR3 nucleotides are TGTGCCTGGACCCTGGGGCGGGGCTCCAGCTACGAGCAGTACTTC. Translated: CAWTLGRGSSYEQYF.

J is TRBJ2-7 and V is TRBV30; D might be TRBD1 (6 bases). The CDR3 length is 12 residues. Germline loops: CDR1 GTSNPN, CDR2 SVGIG (reference sequence). Between the trimmed V and J ends, which lost 7 bases and 4 bases, there was a span of 14 bases. The CDR3: CAFSGDRYEQYF. The CDR3 DNA sequence: TGTGCCTTCTCAGGGGATAGGTACGAGCAGTACTTC.

The CDR3 DNA reads as TGTGCCAGCAGTTCTGTAGATACGCAGTATTTT. Amino acid sequence: CASSSVDTQYF. V and J are TRBV6-2 or TRBV6-3 and TRBJ2-3; D uncertain. Germline V gene lookup returns CDR1 MNHEY and CDR2 SVGEGT. The CDR3 runs 11 residues. V lost 4 bases, J lost 5 bases, and 4 bases lay in between.

The V and J genes are TRBV11-2 and TRBJ2-7, with 7 bases identical to TRBD1. The germline CDR1 and CDR2 sequences are SGHAT and FQNNGV. The CDR3 extends over 15 amino acids. J was trimmed by 0 bases and V by 5 bases; bases with no gene match: 7. The CDR3 DNA sequence: TGTGCCAGCAGCCCAAAGACAGGGAGCTCCTACGAGCAGTACTTC. Translating gives CASSPKTGSSYEQYF.

The chain is built from TRBV28 and TRBJ1-2; 8 bases line up with TRBD1. The junction had 11 bases not matched to a gene; V was cut back by 5 bases and J by 6 bases. The germline gives CDR1 MDHEN, CDR2 SYDVKM. The length of the CDR3 is 15 residues. CDR3 protein: CASSPGDRGLNGYTF. The CDR3 nucleotides are TGTGCCAGCAGTCCTGGTGACAGGGGATTAAATGGCTACACCTTC.

The chain combines TRBV11-3 with TRBJ2-1, with D perhaps TRBD1 (6 bases). Germline V gene sequence: CDR1 SGHNT, CDR2 YENEEA. CDR3 length: 19 amino acids. V was clipped by 0 bases and J by 0 bases, with 18 bases between them. CDR3 amino acids: CASSLDRMGTPSSYNEQFF. The CDR3 nucleotides read TGTGCCAGCAGCTTAGATCGGATGGGGACACCTAGCTCCTACAATGAGCAGTTCTTC.

V is TRBV19 and J is TRBJ1-3; D unclear. V lost 3 bases and J lost 0, with 15 bases in between. The CDR3 loop spans 17 amino acids. Per germline, CDR1 LNHDA and CDR2 SQIVND (reference sequence). The CDR3, as DNA: TGTGCCAGTAGTATCCCATCGAGGCCTCTCTCTGGAAACACCATATATTTT. It translates to CASSIPSRPLSGNTIYF.

The chain uses TRBV5-5 and TRBJ2-6, with D perhaps TRBD1 (5 bases). The ends were cut back, 1 base at V and 2 bases at J, with 7 bases in the middle. The CDR3 has 15 amino acids. Germline V lookup: CDR1 SGHKS, CDR2 YYEKEE (reference sequence). CDR3 loop: CASSLQGAGANVLTF. As DNA, the CDR3 is TGTGCCAGCAGCTTGCAGGGTGCTGGGGCCAACGTCCTGACTTTC.

The chain uses TRBV9 and TRBJ2-1; TRBD2 matches 14 bases. The V segment lost 0 bases and the J segment 8 bases; nucleotides outside the gene matches: 4. In germline, CDR1 is SGDLS, CDR2 YYNGEE. The CDR3 has 16 amino acids. CDR3 residues: CASSVGTSGGMDEQFF. The CDR3 coding sequence is TGTGCCAGCAGCGTAGGGACTAGCGGGGGGATGGATGAGCAGTTCTTC.

This rearrangement joins TRBV2 to TRBJ2-3; a possible D gene is TRBD2 (5 bases). Trimming stripped 7 bases from V and 4 bases from J, with 21 bases between. The CDR3 has 16 residues. The germline V gene encodes CDR1 SNHLY and CDR2 FYNNEI. The CDR3 sequence: CASKRWTGYRADTQYF. CDR3 in DNA: TGTGCCAGCAAACGCTGGACGGGGTATCGAGCAGATACGCAGTATTTT.

The chain couples TRBV6-5 to TRBJ1-1; TRBD1 might be the D (6 bases). The CDR3 has 13 residues. Germline values: CDR1 MNHEY, CDR2 SVGAGI. Trimming took off 5 bases at V and 6 bases at J, with 13 bases between the two ends. CDR3 amino acids: CASSLIRQAEAFF. Here the CDR3 DNA reads TGTGCCAGCAGTCTAATCAGACAGGCTGAAGCTTTCTTT.

The chain employs TRBV7-2 and TRBJ1-2; no firm D call. Looked up from germline, CDR1 is SGHTA and CDR2 is FQGNSA. V was pared by 2 bases and J by 4 bases, with 8 bases between. This CDR3 region has 13 residues. CDR3 DNA: TGTGCCAGCAGCTTACGTCAGATCTATGGCTACACCTTC. Protein: CASSLRQIYGYTF.

The genes are TRBV19 and TRBJ2-5, with no clear D. Trimming stripped 1 base from V and 1 base from J, with 10 bases between. The CDR3 extends over 15 amino acids. Germline lookup yields CDR1 LNHDA and CDR2 SQIVND (reference sequence). CDR3 bases: TGTGCCAGTAGTATAGCCATGAGGCCCCAAGAGACCCAGTACTTC. This codes for CASSIAMRPQETQYF.

V gene TRBV18 combines with J gene TRBJ2-5; D uncertain. Germline lookup yields CDR1 KGHSH and CDR2 LQKENI. This CDR3 has 15 residues. Trimming pared 3 bases from V and 2 bases from J, leaving 13 bases between. The CDR3 DNA reads as TGTGCCAGCTCACCTGGCAGCCTGAGGCAAGAGACCCAGTACTTC. Translating it yields CASSPGSLRQETQYF.